This T cell receptor beta chain was sequenced during a study of T-cell memory formation after mild COVID-19. Barcoded TCR alpha and TCR beta cDNA libraries with UMIs came from 5'RACE using constant-segment primers. In TCRdb, the 5' RACE reads were re-called with MiXCR into one record per CDR3 protein. This table has approximately 250,000 distinct CDR3 sequences, around 15% appearing once. The V gene's germline CDR1 is SGHAT and CDR2 FQNNGV. J lost 4 bases, V lost 6 bases, and 15 bases had no gene match. This CDR3 spans 18 amino acids. Sequenced material: PBMCs or a T cell subset sorted from them (not recorded which). This chain connects TRBV11-2 to TRBJ1-2; 12 positions match TRBD1. The receptor's source is a man aged 18 to 29 who had mild COVID-19 (a few samples of this study predate the infection). Cell type and time point are not known. CDR3 amino acids: CASRGLRDRGPEGYGYTF. The CDR3 DNA reads TGTGCCAGCAGAGGCCTCCGGGACAGGGGGCCTGAGGGCTATGGCTACACCTTC.